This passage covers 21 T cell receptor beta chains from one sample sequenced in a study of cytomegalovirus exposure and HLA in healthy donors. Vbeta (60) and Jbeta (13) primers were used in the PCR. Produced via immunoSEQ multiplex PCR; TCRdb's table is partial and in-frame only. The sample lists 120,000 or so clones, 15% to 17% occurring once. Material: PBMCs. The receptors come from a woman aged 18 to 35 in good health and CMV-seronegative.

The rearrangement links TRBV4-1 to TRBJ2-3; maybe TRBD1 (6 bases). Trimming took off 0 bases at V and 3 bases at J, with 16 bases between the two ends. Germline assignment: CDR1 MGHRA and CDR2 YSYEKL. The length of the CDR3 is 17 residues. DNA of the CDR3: TGCGCCAGCAGCCAAGATGGGGGCGGTAGTGGAACAGATACGCAGTATTTT. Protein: CASSQDGGGSGTDTQYF.

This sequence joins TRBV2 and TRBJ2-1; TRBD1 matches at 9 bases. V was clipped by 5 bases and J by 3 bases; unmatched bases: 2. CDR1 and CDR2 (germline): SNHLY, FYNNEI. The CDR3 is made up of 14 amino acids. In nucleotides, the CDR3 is TGTGCCAGCAGTTCGACAGGGGGCTACAATGAGCAGTTCTTC. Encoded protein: CASSSTGGYNEQFF. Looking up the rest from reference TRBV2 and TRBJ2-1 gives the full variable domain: EPEVTQTPSHQVTQMGQEVILRCVPISNHLYFYWYRQILGQKVEFLVSFYNNEISEKSEIFDDQFSVERPDGSNFTLKIRSTKLEDSAMYFCASSSTGGYNEQFFGPGTRLTVL.

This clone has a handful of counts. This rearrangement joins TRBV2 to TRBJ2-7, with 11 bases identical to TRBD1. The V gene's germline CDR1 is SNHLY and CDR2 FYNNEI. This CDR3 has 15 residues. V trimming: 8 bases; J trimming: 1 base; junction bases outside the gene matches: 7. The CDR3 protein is CASGGGQGVSYEQYF. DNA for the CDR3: TGTGCCAGCGGCGGGGGACAGGGGGTTTCCTACGAGCAGTACTTC.

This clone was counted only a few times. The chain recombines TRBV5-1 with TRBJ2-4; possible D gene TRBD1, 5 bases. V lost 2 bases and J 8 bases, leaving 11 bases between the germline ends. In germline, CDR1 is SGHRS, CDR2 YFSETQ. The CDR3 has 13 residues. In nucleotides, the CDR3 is TGCGCCAGCAGCTTTTACGAAGGGGACATTCAGTACTTC. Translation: CASSFYEGDIQYF.

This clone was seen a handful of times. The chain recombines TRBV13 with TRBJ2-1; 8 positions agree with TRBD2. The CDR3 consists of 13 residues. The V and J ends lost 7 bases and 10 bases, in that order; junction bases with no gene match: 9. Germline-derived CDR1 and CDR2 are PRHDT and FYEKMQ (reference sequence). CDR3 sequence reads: CASTSPSGGEQFF. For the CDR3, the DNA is TGTGCCAGCACCTCTCCCAGCGGGGGAGAGCAGTTCTTC.

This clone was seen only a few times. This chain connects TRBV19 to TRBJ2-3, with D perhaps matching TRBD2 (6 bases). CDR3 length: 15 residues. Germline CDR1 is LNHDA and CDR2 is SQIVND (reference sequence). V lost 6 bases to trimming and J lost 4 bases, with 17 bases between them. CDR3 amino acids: CASSLRLDGADTQYF. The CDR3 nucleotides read TGTGCCAGTAGCCTGAGACTAGATGGCGCAGATACGCAGTATTTT.

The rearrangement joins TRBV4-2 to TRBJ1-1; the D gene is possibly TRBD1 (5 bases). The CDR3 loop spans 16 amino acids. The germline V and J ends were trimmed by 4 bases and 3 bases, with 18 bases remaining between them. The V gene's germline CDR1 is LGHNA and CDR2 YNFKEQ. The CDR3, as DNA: TGTGCCAGCAGCCCCGGACACTCCCAAGGGGACACTGAAGCTTTCTTT. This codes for CASSPGHSQGDTEAFF.

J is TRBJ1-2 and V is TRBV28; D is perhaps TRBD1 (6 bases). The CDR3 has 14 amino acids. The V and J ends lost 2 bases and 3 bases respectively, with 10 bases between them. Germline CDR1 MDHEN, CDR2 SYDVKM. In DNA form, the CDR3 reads TGTGCCAGCAGTTTACAGGGGTCGTACTATGGCTACACCTTC. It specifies CASSLQGSYYGYTF.

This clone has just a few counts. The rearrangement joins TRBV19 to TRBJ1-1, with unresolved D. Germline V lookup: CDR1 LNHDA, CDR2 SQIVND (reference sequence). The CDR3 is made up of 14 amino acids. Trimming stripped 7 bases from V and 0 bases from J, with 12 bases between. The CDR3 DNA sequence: TGTGCCAGTAACCGACTCAGCGTGAACACTGAAGCTTTCTTT. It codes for CASNRLSVNTEAFF.

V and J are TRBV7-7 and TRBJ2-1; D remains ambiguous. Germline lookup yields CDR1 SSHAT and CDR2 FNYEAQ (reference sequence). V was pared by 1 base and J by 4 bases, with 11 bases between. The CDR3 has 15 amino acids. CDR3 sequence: CASSLGGPGYNEQFF. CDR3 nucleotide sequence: TGTGCCAGCAGCTTAGGTGGTCCCGGGTACAATGAGCAGTTCTTC.

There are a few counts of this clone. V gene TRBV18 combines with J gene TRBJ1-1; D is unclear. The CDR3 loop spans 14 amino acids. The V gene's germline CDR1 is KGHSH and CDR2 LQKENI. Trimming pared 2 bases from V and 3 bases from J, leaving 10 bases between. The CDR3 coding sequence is TGTGCCAGCTCACCAGCGGTCTTGGACACTGAAGCTTTCTTT. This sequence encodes CASSPAVLDTEAFF.

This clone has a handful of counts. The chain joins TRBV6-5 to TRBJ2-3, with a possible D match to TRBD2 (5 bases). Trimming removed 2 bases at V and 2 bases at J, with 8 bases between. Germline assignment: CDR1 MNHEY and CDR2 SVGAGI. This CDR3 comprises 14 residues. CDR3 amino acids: CASSYGLATDTQYF. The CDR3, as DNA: TGTGCCAGCAGTTACGGGCTAGCCACAGATACGCAGTATTTT.

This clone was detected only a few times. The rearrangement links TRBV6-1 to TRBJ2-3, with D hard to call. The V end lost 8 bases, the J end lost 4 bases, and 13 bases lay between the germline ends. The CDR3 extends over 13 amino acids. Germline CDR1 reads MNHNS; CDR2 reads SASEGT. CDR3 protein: CASGSARSDTQYF. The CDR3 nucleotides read TGTGCCAGCGGGTCCGCCAGGTCAGATACGCAGTATTTT.

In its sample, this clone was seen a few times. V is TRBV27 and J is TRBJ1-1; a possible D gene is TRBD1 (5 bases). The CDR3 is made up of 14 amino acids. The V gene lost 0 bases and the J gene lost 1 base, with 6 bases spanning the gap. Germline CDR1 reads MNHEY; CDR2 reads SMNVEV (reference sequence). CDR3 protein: CASSLSQGNTEAFF. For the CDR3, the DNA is TGTGCCAGCAGTTTATCCCAGGGGAACACTGAAGCTTTCTTT.

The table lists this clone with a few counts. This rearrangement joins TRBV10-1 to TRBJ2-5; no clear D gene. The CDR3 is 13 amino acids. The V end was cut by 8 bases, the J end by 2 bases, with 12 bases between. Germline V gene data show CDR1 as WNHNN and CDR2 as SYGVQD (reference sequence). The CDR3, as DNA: TGCGCCAGCCCAGTAGACAATCAAGAGACCCAGTACTTC. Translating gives CASPVDNQETQYF.

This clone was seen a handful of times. CDR3 nucleotides: TGTGCCAGCAGTGCGCATGAGACACGCACAGATACGCAGTATTTT. Its translation is CASSAHETRTDTQYF. The J gene is TRBJ2-3, the V gene TRBV28, with D hard to call. Trimming cost V 5 bases and J 1 base, with 13 bases left between them. Germline V CDR1 and CDR2: MDHEN, SYDVKM. The CDR3 spans 15 residues.

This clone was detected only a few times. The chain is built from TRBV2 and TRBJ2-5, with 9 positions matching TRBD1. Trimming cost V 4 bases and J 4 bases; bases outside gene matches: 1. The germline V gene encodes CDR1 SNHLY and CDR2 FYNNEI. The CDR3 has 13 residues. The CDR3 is CASSGDRVETQYF. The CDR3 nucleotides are TGTGCCAGCAGTGGGGACAGGGTAGAGACCCAGTACTTC.

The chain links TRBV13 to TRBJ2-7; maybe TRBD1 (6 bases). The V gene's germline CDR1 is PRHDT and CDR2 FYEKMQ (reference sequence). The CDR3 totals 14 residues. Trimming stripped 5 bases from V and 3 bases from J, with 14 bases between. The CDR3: CASSKAQGFYEQYF. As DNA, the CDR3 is TGTGCCAGCAGCAAGGCCCAGGGGTTCTACGAGCAGTACTTC.

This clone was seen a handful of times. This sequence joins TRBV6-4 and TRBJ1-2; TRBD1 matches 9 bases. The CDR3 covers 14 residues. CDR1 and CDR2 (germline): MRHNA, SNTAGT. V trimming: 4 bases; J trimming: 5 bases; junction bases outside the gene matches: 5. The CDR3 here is CASSADRGSYGYTF. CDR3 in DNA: TGTGCCAGCAGTGCCGACAGGGGGTCTTATGGCTACACCTTC.

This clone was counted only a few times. Here the CDR3 reads CASSPGTGPAGEQYF. The CDR3, as DNA: TGTGCCAGCAGCCCCGGGACAGGCCCCGCGGGTGAGCAGTACTTC. V is TRBV6-5 and J is TRBJ2-7, with TRBD1 matching 8 bases. Germline assignment: CDR1 MNHEY and CDR2 SVGAGI. V lost 6 bases to trimming and J lost 7 bases; unmatched junction nucleotides: 14. CDR3 length equals 15 residues.

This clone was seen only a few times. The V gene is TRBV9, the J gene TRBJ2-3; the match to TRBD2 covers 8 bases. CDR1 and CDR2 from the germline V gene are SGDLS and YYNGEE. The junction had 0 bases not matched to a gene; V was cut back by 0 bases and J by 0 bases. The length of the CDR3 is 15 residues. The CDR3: CASSVASGSTDTQYF. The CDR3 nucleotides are TGTGCCAGCAGCGTAGCTAGCGGGAGCACAGATACGCAGTATTTT.